The entry below describes one TCR beta chain. The sample originates from a study of blood T cell repertoires in COVID-19. Recovery meant two consecutive negative NP/OP PCR tests, professional clearance, or resolved symptoms. The CDR3 loop spans 15 amino acids. Germline CDR1 LNHDA, CDR2 SQIVND (reference sequence). V lost 3 bases to trimming and J lost 4 bases, with 15 bases between them. Clones were read by immunoSEQ multiplex PCR, and TCRdb kept only the in-frame ones, dropping some. The sample gives hundreds of thousands of clones, around 87% of which show up once; roughly 1.6% is in the top ten. V is TRBV19 and J is TRBJ1-2; D is perhaps TRBD1 (6 bases). This TCR came from a woman aged 50 to 60 who had recovered from COVID-19. The material sequenced was PBMCs or T cells enriched from blood (not recorded which). This CDR3 is CASSIPGEGGYGYTF. The CDR3, as DNA: TGTGCCAGTAGTATCCCAGGGGAAGGAGGCTATGGCTACACCTTC.